In this sample, the clone carrying this T cell receptor (beta chain) turned up once. Its antigen is unknown. Expressed TCRB transcripts were sequenced, since all the RNA that had been isolated was reverse transcribed. Naive, central memory and regulatory T cell samples came to a mean of approximately 4 million reads. Repertoires were generated with immunoSEQ multiplex PCR, while TCRdb's copy carries only in-frame clones and drops some. The sample gives fewer than 55,000 clones, less than 55% of which show up once; 1.4% to 1.5% is in the top ten. The CDR3 extends over 14 amino acids. The V gene end was trimmed by 5 bases and the J gene end by 2 bases; junction bases not matched to a gene: 5. Looked up from germline, CDR1 is MDHEN and CDR2 is SYDVKM. This entry comes from a study of beta chain features in type 1 diabetes. Overall study findings and caveats: People with Type 1 diabetes carried modestly yet significantly shorter TCRB CDR3s in all four CD4+ subsets.

This TCR was sampled from a man younger than 40 with type 1 diabetes. The rearrangement joins TRBV28 to TRBJ2-7; 8 nucleotides line up with TRBD1. Sequenced: Tregs from blood. The CDR3 DNA sequence: TGTGCCAGCAGTCCCCGGACAGGGACCTACGAGCAGTACTTC. As protein: CASSPRTGTYEQYF.